This T cell receptor (beta chain) was sequenced in a study of T cell responses to AZD1222 COVID-19 vaccine. Whole-study results and caveats: Repertoire samples came only from after the peak T cell response. Unmutated variant regions are reportedly the target of nearly half of TCRs that are spike-specific.

Repertoires were generated with immunoSEQ multiplex PCR, while TCRdb's copy carries only in-frame clones and drops some. Of 90,000 to 130,000 clones detected, 89% appear once; the ten largest clones hold less than 4%. Note on this clone: The antigen remains unidentified.

With 5 bases clipped from V and 3 bases from J, the junction kept 4 bases outside the gene matches. Looked up from germline, CDR1 is SGHTA and CDR2 is FQGNSA. CDR3 size: 14 residues. This chain connects TRBV7-2 to TRBJ1-5, with TRBD1 matching 7 bases. The TCR originated in an adult in good health. The source material was peripheral blood, sampled on day 0 of MenACWY control vaccination. The chain's CDR3 is CASSLDRANQPQHF. The DNA of the CDR3 is TGTGCCAGCAGCCTCGACAGGGCCAATCAGCCCCAGCATTTT.